The next 24 T cell receptor beta chains were all read from a single sample in a study of blood T cell repertoires in COVID-19. Method: immunoSEQ multiplex PCR; TCRdb's copy keeps in-frame clones and lacks some. The sample has about 380,000 clones, roughly 90% seen once. Sequences were obtained from peripheral blood. Every receptor here comes from a middle-aged man with acute or convalescent COVID-19.

This sequence joins TRBV5-4 and TRBJ1-1, with a tentative D call TRBD1 (6 bases). The CDR3 has 13 amino acids. Per germline, CDR1 SGHNT and CDR2 YYREEE (reference sequence). V was pared by 7 bases and J by 1 base, with 11 bases between. The CDR3, as DNA: TGTGCCAGCGGACCGACAGGGAACACTGAAGCTTTCTTT. Protein sequence: CASGPTGNTEAFF.

This clone has just one count. The chain uses TRBV19 and TRBJ1-1; D perhaps matches TRBD1 (5 bases). Germline V CDR1 and CDR2: LNHDA, SQIVND (reference sequence). This CDR3 is 13 amino acids long. Trimming cost V 6 bases and J 5 bases, with 13 bases left between them. CDR3 in DNA: TGTGCCAGTAGCCAGGGAGGAGGAACTGAAGCTTTCTTT. Translated: CASSQGGGTEAFF.

V is TRBV5-5 and J is TRBJ2-7; D unresolved. CDR3 size: 17 residues. Germline V gene lookup returns CDR1 SGHKS and CDR2 YYEKEE (reference sequence). V lost 5 bases, J lost 2 bases, and 23 bases lay in between. The CDR3 loop reads CASRLLASALSTYEQYF. CDR3 bases: TGTGCCAGCAGGCTACTTGCAAGCGCTCTTAGCACCTACGAGCAGTACTTC.

The chain has TRBV9 and TRBJ2-6, with 7 bases matching TRBD1. From germline, CDR1 is SGDLS and CDR2 YYNGEE. The CDR3 covers 18 residues. J lost 0 bases, V lost 5 bases, and 11 bases had no gene match. Here the CDR3 DNA reads TGTGCCAGCAGGGCCCGAGACAGGGAAAGCTCTGGGGCCAACGTCCTGACTTTC. Translating it yields CASRARDRESSGANVLTF.

The chain has TRBV6-5 and TRBJ1-2; 7 nucleotides line up with TRBD1. V shed 0 bases, J shed 3 bases, and the junction held 7 bases outside the gene matches. This CDR3 is built from 16 residues. Germline CDR1 is MNHEY and CDR2 is SVGAGI. The CDR3 sequence: CASSYSIRRGDYGYTF. CDR3 nucleotides: TGTGCCAGCAGTTACTCGATTCGCAGGGGGGACTATGGCTACACCTTC.

This chain connects TRBV4-2 to TRBJ2-5, with D perhaps TRBD2 (5 bases). Germline V gives CDR1 LGHNA, CDR2 YNFKEQ. The CDR3 contains 15 residues. V shed 4 bases and J shed 7 bases, with 19 bases lying between them. The CDR3 spells CASSLRSGVGGTQYF. The DNA of the CDR3 is TGTGCCAGCAGCCTGAGGTCAGGAGTCGGAGGGACCCAGTACTTC.

V and J are TRBV11-3 and TRBJ2-3; D is ambiguous. The CDR3 covers 14 residues. V lost 5 bases to trimming and J lost 2 bases, with 11 bases between them. CDR1 is SGHNT, CDR2 YENEEA, per germline. CDR3: CASSPGRYTDTQYF. CDR3 in DNA: TGTGCCAGCAGCCCAGGCAGGTACACAGATACGCAGTATTTT.

V is TRBV12-3 or TRBV12-4 and J is TRBJ1-1; maybe TRBD1 (6 bases). CDR3 length: 12 residues. Trimming removed 7 bases from V and 3 bases from J, with 9 bases in between. CDR3: CASTQGYTEAFF. For the CDR3, the DNA is TGTGCCAGCACCCAGGGGTACACTGAAGCTTTCTTT.

The chain combines TRBV6-2 or TRBV6-3 with TRBJ2-7; D may be TRBD1 (6 bases). Looked up from germline, CDR1 is MNHEY and CDR2 is SVGEGT. The length of the CDR3 is 14 residues. V dropped 2 bases and J dropped 2 bases, with 10 bases sitting between them. This CDR3 reads CASSYRQEPYEQYF. DNA for the CDR3: TGTGCCAGCAGTTACCGACAGGAACCCTACGAGCAGTACTTC.

The CDR3 DNA reads as TGTGCCAGCAGTTTACAGGCGTCGGGAACTGAAGCTTTCTTT. Encoded protein: CASSLQASGTEAFF. The chain combines TRBV28 with TRBJ1-1; D is undetermined. Trimming shortened V by 2 bases and J by 5 bases, and 12 bases separated the two germline ends. Germline-derived CDR1 and CDR2 are MDHEN and SYDVKM. The CDR3 sequence is 14 residues long.

CDR3 region: CSVPGRRVGNQPQHF. The CDR3 DNA follows: TGCAGCGTTCCAGGGAGGCGGGTCGGCAATCAGCCCCAGCATTTT. The chain carries TRBV29-1 and TRBJ1-5, with a weak D call TRBD1 (5 bases). CDR1 and CDR2 (germline): SQVTM, ANQGSEA. CDR3 length: 15 residues. Trimming cost V 5 bases and J 2 bases, with 16 bases left between them.

This clone showed up just a few times. The chain couples TRBV7-6 to TRBJ2-7; D remains ambiguous. CDR3 length: 13 residues. In germline, CDR1 is SGHVS, CDR2 FNYEAQ. V dropped 4 bases and J dropped 7 bases, with 14 bases sitting between them. The CDR3 region is CASSSYSSSEQYF. In DNA form, the CDR3 reads TGTGCCAGCAGCTCTTATAGCTCGTCGGAGCAGTACTTC.

The gene calls are TRBV30 and TRBJ2-2; no reliable D call. CDR1 and CDR2 (germline): GTSNPN, SVGIG (reference sequence). The length of the CDR3 is 12 residues. Between the trimmed V and J ends, which lost 2 bases and 3 bases, there was a span of 4 bases. For the CDR3, the DNA is TGTGCCTGGAGTATAGACACCGGGGAGCTGTTTTTT. Its protein product is CAWSIDTGELFF.

V is TRBV7-2 and J is TRBJ1-1; no clear D gene. V gave up 5 bases and J gave up 5 bases, with 12 bases separating them. The CDR3 has 13 amino acids. CDR1 and CDR2 (germline): SGHTA, FQGNSA. In DNA, the CDR3 is TGTGCCAGCAGCATCTCCGACGGGACTGAAGCTTTCTTT. This codes for CASSISDGTEAFF.

The V call is TRBV20-1, the J call TRBJ1-2; the D gene is possibly TRBD1 (6 bases). Germline CDR1 and CDR2: DFQATT and SNEGSKA (reference sequence). This CDR3 comprises 11 residues. V lost 5 bases to trimming and J lost 6 bases, with 10 bases between them. The CDR3 spells CSALNRDGYTF. The CDR3 DNA follows: TGCAGTGCTCTAAACAGGGATGGCTACACCTTC.

As to this clone: Other nucleotide sequences from this sample produce the same CDR3. The chain has TRBV27 and TRBJ1-2, with TRBD1 matching 10 bases. V was clipped by 5 bases and J by 5 bases; unmatched bases: 5. The germline CDR1 and CDR2 sequences are MNHEY and SMNVEV (reference sequence). CDR3 length equals 14 residues. This chain's CDR3 is CASSPRTGGYGYTF. CDR3 in DNA: TGTGCCAGCAGTCCGCGGACAGGGGGTTATGGCTACACCTTC.

The chain combines TRBV2 with TRBJ2-7; 10 bases map to TRBD1. This CDR3 comprises 14 residues. The germline CDR1 and CDR2 sequences are SNHLY and FYNNEI. Trimming cost V 6 bases and J 6 bases; bases outside gene matches: 8. The CDR3 nucleotides are TGTGCCAGCAGGGTGGGACAGGGGAGAAGCGAGCAGTACTTC. Translating gives CASRVGQGRSEQYF.

This chain connects TRBV9 to TRBJ2-2, with D maybe TRBD2 (6 bases). Germline V lookup: CDR1 SGDLS, CDR2 YYNGEE. The V end lost 4 bases, the J end lost 6 bases, and 10 bases lay between the germline ends. The CDR3 is made up of 13 amino acids. As DNA, the CDR3 is TGTGCCAGCAGCCCGGGCGGGGCCGGGGAGCTGTTTTTT. It codes for CASSPGGAGELFF.

In its sample, this clone was seen once. This chain connects TRBV6-5 to TRBJ2-1; TRBD2 agrees at 8 bases. V dropped 7 bases and J dropped 9; count of bases not matched to a gene: 8. This CDR3 has 13 residues. Germline-derived CDR1 and CDR2 are MNHEY and SVGAGI. CDR3 DNA: TGTGCCAGCACTAGCGGGTCAAGGGGTGAGCAGTTCTTC. This sequence encodes CASTSGSRGEQFF.

This clone showed up just once. V gene TRBV3-1 (or the pseudogene TRBV3-2) combines with J gene TRBJ1-1; D is uncertain. This CDR3 spans 15 amino acids. Trimming pared 5 bases from V and 1 base from J, leaving 14 bases between. The germline V gene encodes CDR1 LGHDT and CDR2 YNNKEL (reference sequence). CDR3 amino acids: CASSGEVSANTEAFF. The CDR3 DNA follows: TGTGCCAGCAGCGGGGAGGTTTCCGCGAACACTGAAGCTTTCTTT.

The rearrangement uses TRBV6-5 and TRBJ1-1, with D unresolved. This CDR3 is built from 14 residues. Trimming pared 2 bases from V and 0 bases from J, leaving 7 bases between. Looked up from germline, CDR1 is MNHEY and CDR2 is SVGAGI. The CDR3 reads CASSYEGMNTEAFF. CDR3 sequence (DNA): TGTGCCAGCAGTTACGAGGGCATGAACACTGAAGCTTTCTTT.

V is TRBV19 and J is TRBJ1-1, with 7 bases lining up with TRBD1. V was clipped by 8 bases and J by 2 bases; unmatched bases: 5. The CDR3 has 13 residues. Germline V CDR1 and CDR2: LNHDA, SQIVND (reference sequence). CDR3 in amino acids: CASFTGANTEAFF. CDR3 bases: TGTGCCAGTTTTACAGGGGCAAACACTGAAGCTTTCTTT. Full variable domain (outside the CDR3, taken from reference TRBV19 and TRBJ1-1): DGGITQSPKYLFRKEGQNVTLSCEQNLNHDAMYWYRQDPGQGLRLIYYSQIVNDFQKGDIAEGYSVSREKKESFPLTVTSAQKNPTAFYLCASFTGANTEAFFGQGTRLTVV.

The chain carries TRBV27 and TRBJ2-7; D unresolved. Trimming shortened V by 5 bases and J by 2 bases, and 10 bases separated the two germline ends. The CDR3 has 13 residues. Germline V CDR1 and CDR2: MNHEY, SMNVEV (reference sequence). For the CDR3, the DNA is TGTGCCAGCAGTATGAGGAAGGCCTACGAGCAGTACTTC. It yields the protein CASSMRKAYEQYF.

The V call is TRBV7-8, the J call TRBJ2-7; 10 bases match TRBD1. V lost 5 bases and J lost 3; bases outside the gene matches: 7. The CDR3 extends over 15 amino acids. Germline CDR1 is SGHVS and CDR2 is FQNEAQ. Here the CDR3 reads CASSPTGGAFYEQYF. The CDR3 nucleotides read TGTGCCAGCAGCCCGACAGGGGGCGCCTTCTACGAGCAGTACTTC. Together with reference TRBV7-8 and TRBJ2-7, the CDR3 gives the full variable domain: GAGVSQSPRYKVAKRGQDVALRCDPISGHVSLFWYQQALGQGPEFLTYFQNEAQLDKSGLPSDRFFAERPEGSVSTLKIQRTQQEDSAVYLCASSPTGGAFYEQYFGPGTRLTVT.